Below, 9 T cell receptor beta chains from the same sample are listed, as sequenced in a study of blood T cell repertoires in COVID-19. Data came from immunoSEQ multiplex PCR; TCRdb stores just in-frame clones and leaves some out. Among about 2,600 clones listed, roughly 87% were seen once. Sample: peripheral blood. The receptors here all came from a man in his 70s with active COVID-19.

The rearrangement joins TRBV29-1 to TRBJ2-1; D gene ambiguous. V was shortened by 5 bases and J by 4 bases, with 12 bases between the two germline ends. Germline CDR1 reads SQVTM; CDR2 reads ANQGSEA. There are 13 residues in the CDR3. As DNA, the CDR3 is TGCAGCGTTAACCGACTTGTTTACAATGAGCAGTTCTTC. It specifies CSVNRLVYNEQFF.

The V and J genes are TRBV5-1 and TRBJ2-2, with TRBD1 matching over 10 bases. V lost 4 bases to trimming and J lost 0 bases; unmatched junction nucleotides: 6. Looked up from germline, CDR1 is SGHRS and CDR2 is YFSETQ. The CDR3 has 17 amino acids. CDR3 region: CASSPPGQGSNTGELFF. DNA for the CDR3: TGCGCCAGCAGCCCGCCGGGACAGGGGTCGAACACCGGGGAGCTGTTTTTT.

The chain is built from TRBV6-5 and TRBJ1-5; a possible D gene is TRBD1 (6 bases). CDR1 and CDR2 from the germline V gene are MNHEY and SVGAGI. The CDR3 spans 14 residues. V was clipped by 7 bases and J by 4 bases, with 14 bases between them. CDR3 amino acids: CASTATRGNQPQHF. DNA for the CDR3: TGTGCCAGCACCGCTACCAGGGGTAATCAGCCCCAGCATTTT.

This chain connects TRBV29-1 to TRBJ2-7, with D maybe TRBD1 (6 bases). The CDR3 contains 14 residues. V lost 4 bases, J lost 1 base, and 14 bases lay in between. Germline-derived CDR1 and CDR2 are SQVTM and ANQGSEA. CDR3 in amino acids: CSVATGRSSYEQYF. The CDR3 coding sequence is TGCAGCGTTGCCACAGGGCGGAGTTCCTACGAGCAGTACTTC.

The chain is built from TRBV27 and TRBJ1-5, with 7 positions matching TRBD1. The J segment lost 0 bases and the V segment lost 8 bases, leaving 4 bases of the junction unmatched. CDR1 is MNHEY, CDR2 SMNVEV, per germline (reference sequence). The CDR3 runs 14 residues. This CDR3 reads CASADRDSNQPQHF. The CDR3 coding sequence is TGTGCCAGCGCAGACAGGGATAGCAATCAGCCCCAGCATTTT.

The chain has TRBV18 and TRBJ2-7, with a possible D match to TRBD1 (5 bases). This CDR3 comprises 14 residues. The germline V and J ends were trimmed by 4 bases and 0 bases, with 10 bases remaining between them. Looked up from germline, CDR1 is KGHSH and CDR2 is LQKENI. The CDR3 DNA reads TGTGCCAGCTCACATGGACACCTCTCCTACGAGCAGTACTTC. Amino acid sequence: CASSHGHLSYEQYF.

This sequence joins TRBV12-3 or TRBV12-4 and TRBJ2-7; 9 nucleotides match TRBD2. Trimming took 8 bases from V and 0 from J; bases not matched to a gene: 2. The CDR3 is 13 amino acids. The CDR3 spells CASWRGGSYEQYF. The CDR3 bases are TGTGCCAGCTGGCGGGGGGGCTCCTACGAGCAGTACTTC.

There are a few counts of this clone. CDR3 nucleotides: TGTGCCAGCAGTCCAACGACTAGTAGCGATGAGCAGTTCTTC. Protein product: CASSPTTSSDEQFF. The gene calls are TRBV27 and TRBJ2-1; tentative D call: TRBD2 (6 bases). V lost 5 bases to trimming and J lost 8 bases, with 16 bases between them. This CDR3 comprises 14 residues. Germline CDR1 reads MNHEY; CDR2 reads SMNVEV (reference sequence).

V is TRBV6-6 and J is TRBJ1-2; weak D call: TRBD1 (6 bases). The CDR3 spans 15 residues. With 4 bases removed from V and 3 bases from J, the gap between germline ends came to 15 bases. Germline CDR1 is MNHNY and CDR2 is SVGAGI (reference sequence). Written as DNA, the CDR3 is TGTGCCAGCAGTTCCCAGGGGCCATTAGACTATGGCTACACCTTC. The encoded protein is CASSSQGPLDYGYTF.